The TCR beta chain described here comes from a study of T cell clonality in common variable immunodeficiency. This CDR3 contains 14 residues. Per germline, CDR1 MDHEN and CDR2 SYDVKM. V shed 2 bases and J shed 5 bases, with 12 bases lying between them. Sequencing used immunoSEQ multiplex PCR; TCRdb keeps in-frame clones, though not all of them. Sampling found some 80,000 clones, none seen once. Patients and controls were mostly of Caucasian heritage. This clone showed up many times. Its matching antigen is unknown. The read terminates 3 residues before the CDR3 end, so the remaining end is supplied by the germline J gene. Findings and limits, study-wide: Compared with controls, CVID subjects had fewer shared TCRbeta clones. T cell subpopulation sequencing would be needed to explain CVID clonality.

The receptor comes from a person aged 18 to 75 in good health. What was sequenced was peripheral blood mononuclear cells. The chain has TRBV28 and TRBJ2-5; TRBD1 might be the D (7 bases). The CDR3 sequence: CASSLEQGRETQYF. The covered CDR3 bases are TGTGCCAGCAGTTTAGAACAGGGGAGGGAGACC. The full variable domain, completed using reference TRBV28 and TRBJ2-5, is DVKVTQSSRYLVKRTGEKVFLECVQDMDHENMFWYRQDPGLGLRLIYFSYDVKMKEKGDIPEGYSVSREKKERFSLILESASTNQTSMYLCASSLEQGRETQYFGPGTRLLVL.